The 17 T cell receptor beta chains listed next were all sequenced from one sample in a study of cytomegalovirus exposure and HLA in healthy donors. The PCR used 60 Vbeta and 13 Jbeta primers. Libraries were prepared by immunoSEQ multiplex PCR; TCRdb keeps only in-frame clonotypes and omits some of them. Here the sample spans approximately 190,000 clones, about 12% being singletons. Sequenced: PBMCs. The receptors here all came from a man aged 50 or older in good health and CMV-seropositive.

In DNA form, the CDR3 reads TGTGCCAGCAGCTTAACCGGGACAGGGAACACCGGGGAGCTGTTTTTT. It codes for CASSLTGTGNTGELFF. The chain has TRBV7-9 and TRBJ2-2, with 8 bases matching TRBD1. Trimming removed 2 bases from V and 1 base from J; junction bases left unmatched: 3. This CDR3 comprises 16 residues. Germline V gene sequence: CDR1 SEHNR, CDR2 FQNEAQ (reference sequence).

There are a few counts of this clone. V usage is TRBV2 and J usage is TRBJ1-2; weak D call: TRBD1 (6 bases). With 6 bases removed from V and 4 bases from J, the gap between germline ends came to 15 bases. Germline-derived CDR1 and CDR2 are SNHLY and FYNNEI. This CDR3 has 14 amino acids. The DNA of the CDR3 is TGTGCCAGCAGCGTTGGACAGCCAGTCTATGGCTACACCTTC. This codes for CASSVGQPVYGYTF.

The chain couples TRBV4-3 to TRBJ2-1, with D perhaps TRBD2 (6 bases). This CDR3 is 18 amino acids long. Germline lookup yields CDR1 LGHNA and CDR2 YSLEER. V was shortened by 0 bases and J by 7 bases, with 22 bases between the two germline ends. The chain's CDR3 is CASSQDFGASAAGNEQFF. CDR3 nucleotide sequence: TGCGCCAGCAGCCAAGATTTCGGAGCTAGCGCGGCGGGGAATGAGCAGTTCTTC.

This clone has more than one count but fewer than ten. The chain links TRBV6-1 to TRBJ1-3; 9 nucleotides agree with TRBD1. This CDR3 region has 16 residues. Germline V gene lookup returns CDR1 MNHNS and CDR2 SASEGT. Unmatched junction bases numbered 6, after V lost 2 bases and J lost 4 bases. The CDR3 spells CASSEIQGAGGNTIYF. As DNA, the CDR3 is TGTGCCAGCAGTGAAATACAGGGGGCTGGAGGAAACACCATATATTTT.

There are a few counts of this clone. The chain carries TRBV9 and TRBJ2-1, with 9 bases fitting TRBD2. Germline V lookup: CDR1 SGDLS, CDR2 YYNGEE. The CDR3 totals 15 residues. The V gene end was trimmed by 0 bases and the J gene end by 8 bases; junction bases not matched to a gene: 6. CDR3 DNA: TGTGCCAGCAGCGTAGCGCGGGGGGGAGGGGATGAGCAGTTCTTC. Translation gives CASSVARGGGDEQFF.

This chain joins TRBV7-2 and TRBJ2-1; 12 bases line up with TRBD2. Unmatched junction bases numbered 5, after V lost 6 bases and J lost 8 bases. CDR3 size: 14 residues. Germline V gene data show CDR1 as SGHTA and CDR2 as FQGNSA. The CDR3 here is CASRLAGGGDEQFF. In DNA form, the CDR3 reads TGTGCCAGCAGACTAGCGGGGGGTGGGGATGAGCAGTTCTTC. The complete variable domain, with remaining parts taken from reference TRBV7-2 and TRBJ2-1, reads GAGVSQSPSNKVTEKGKDVELRCDPISGHTALYWYRQSLGQGLEFLIYFQGNSAPDKSGLPSDRFSAERTGGSVSTLTIQRTQQEDSAVYLCASRLAGGGDEQFFGPGTRLTVL.

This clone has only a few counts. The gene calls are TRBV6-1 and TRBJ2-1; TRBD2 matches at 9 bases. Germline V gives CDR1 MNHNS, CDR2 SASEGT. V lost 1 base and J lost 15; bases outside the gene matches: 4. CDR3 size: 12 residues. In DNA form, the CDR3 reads TGTGCCAGCAGTGAAGGAGCGGGGGGCCGGTTCTTC. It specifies CASSEGAGGRFF.

The DNA for the CDR3 is TGCGCCAGCAGCCAAGTTGGACAGGGGGGCTCTGGCTACACCTTC. Translated: CASSQVGQGGSGYTF. The V gene is TRBV4-1, the J gene TRBJ1-2; 10 bases match TRBD1. Trimming cost V 1 base and J 7 bases; bases outside gene matches: 6. The CDR3 is made up of 15 amino acids. Germline CDR1 and CDR2: MGHRA and YSYEKL.

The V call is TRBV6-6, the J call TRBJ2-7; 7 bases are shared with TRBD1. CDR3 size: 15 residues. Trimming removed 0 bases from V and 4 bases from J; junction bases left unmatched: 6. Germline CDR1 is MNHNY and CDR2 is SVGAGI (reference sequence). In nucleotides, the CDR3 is TGTGCCAGCAGTTACTCAGTCTGGGACAGTTACGAGCAGTACGTC. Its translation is CASSYSVWDSYEQYV.

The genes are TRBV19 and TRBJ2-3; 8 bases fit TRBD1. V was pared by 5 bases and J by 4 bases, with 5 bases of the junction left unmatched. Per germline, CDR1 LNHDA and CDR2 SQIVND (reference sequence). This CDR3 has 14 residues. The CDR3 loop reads CASSLQGDADTQYF. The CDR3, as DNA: TGTGCCAGTAGTTTACAGGGGGACGCAGATACGCAGTATTTT.

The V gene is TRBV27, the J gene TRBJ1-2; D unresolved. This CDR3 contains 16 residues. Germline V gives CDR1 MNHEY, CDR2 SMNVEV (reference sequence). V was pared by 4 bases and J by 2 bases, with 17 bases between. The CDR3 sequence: CASSSPLGGANYGYTF. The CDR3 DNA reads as TGTGCCAGCAGTTCCCCCTTAGGCGGAGCCAACTATGGCTACACCTTC.

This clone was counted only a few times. CDR3 region: CASKLRWADTGELFF. For the CDR3, the DNA is TGTGCCAGCAAGCTTAGGTGGGCCGACACCGGGGAGCTGTTTTTT. This sequence joins TRBV7-2 and TRBJ2-2, with D unclear. This CDR3 spans 15 amino acids. V lost 7 bases, J lost 3 bases, and 15 bases lay in between. Germline V CDR1 and CDR2: SGHTA, FQGNSA.

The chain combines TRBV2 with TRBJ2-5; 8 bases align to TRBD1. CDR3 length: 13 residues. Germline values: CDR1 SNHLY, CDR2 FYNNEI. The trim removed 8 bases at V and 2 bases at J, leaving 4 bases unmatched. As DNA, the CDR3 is TGTGCCAGCCACCGGGACAGGCAAGAGACCCAGTACTTC. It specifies CASHRDRQETQYF.

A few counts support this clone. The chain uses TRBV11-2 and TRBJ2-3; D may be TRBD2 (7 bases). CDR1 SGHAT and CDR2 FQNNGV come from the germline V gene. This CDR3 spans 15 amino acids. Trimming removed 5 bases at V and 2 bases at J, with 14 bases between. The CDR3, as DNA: TGTGCCAGCAGCAGGACGGGGGGCTTCACAGATACGCAGTATTTT. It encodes CASSRTGGFTDTQYF.

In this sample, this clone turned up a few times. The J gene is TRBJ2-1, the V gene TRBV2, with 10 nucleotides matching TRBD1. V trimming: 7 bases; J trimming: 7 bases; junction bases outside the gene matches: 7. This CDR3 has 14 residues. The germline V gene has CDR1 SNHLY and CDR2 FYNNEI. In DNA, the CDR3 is TGTGCCAGCACCATCGACAGGGGGCTAAATGAGCAGTTCTTC. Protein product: CASTIDRGLNEQFF.

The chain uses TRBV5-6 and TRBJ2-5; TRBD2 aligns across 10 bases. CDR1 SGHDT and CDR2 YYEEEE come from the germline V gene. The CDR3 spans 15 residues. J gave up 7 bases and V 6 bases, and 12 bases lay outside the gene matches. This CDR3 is CASILHSGGLGTQYF. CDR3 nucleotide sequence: TGTGCCAGCATCCTCCATAGCGGGGGGCTCGGGACCCAGTACTTC.

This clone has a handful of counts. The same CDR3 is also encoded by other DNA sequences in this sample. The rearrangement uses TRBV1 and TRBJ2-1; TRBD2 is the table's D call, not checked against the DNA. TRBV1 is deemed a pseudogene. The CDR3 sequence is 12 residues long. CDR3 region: CTSRAPESRQFF. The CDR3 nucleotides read TGCACCAGCAGGGCCCCGGAATCTAGGCAGTTCTTC.